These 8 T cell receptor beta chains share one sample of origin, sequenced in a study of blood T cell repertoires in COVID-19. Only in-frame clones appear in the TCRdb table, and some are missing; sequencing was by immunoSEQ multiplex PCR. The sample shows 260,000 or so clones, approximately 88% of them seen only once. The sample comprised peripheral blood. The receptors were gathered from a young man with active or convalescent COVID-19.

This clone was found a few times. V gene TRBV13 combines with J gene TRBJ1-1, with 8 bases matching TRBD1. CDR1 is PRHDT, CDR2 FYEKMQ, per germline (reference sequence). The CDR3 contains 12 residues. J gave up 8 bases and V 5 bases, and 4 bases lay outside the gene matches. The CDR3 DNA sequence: TGTGCCAGCAGCACTGGGGACAGGGAAGCTTTCTTT. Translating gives CASSTGDREAFF.

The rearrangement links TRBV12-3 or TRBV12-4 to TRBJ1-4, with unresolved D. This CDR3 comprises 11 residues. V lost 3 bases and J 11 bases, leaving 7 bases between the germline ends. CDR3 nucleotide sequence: TGTGCCAGCAGTTTCGGCGGCAAACTGTTTTTT. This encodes CASSFGGKLFF.

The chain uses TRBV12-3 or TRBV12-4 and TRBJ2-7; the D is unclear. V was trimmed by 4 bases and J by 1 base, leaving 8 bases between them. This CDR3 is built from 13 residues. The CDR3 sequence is CASSSLESYEQYF. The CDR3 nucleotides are TGTGCCAGCAGTTCACTGGAGTCCTACGAGCAGTACTTC.

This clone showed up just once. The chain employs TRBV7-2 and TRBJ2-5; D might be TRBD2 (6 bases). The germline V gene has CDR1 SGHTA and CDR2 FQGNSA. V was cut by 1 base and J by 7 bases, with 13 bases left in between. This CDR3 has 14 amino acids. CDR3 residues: CASSLDGGSGTQYF. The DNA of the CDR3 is TGTGCCAGCAGCTTAGACGGAGGGTCGGGGACCCAGTACTTC.

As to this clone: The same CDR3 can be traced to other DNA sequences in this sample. This CDR3 is CASSPLAGGHYNEQFF. The CDR3 DNA reads TGTGCCAGCAGCCCCCTAGCGGGGGGGCACTACAATGAGCAGTTCTTC. The gene calls are TRBV11-3 and TRBJ2-1, with 12 nucleotides matching TRBD2. Per germline, CDR1 SGHNT and CDR2 YENEEA. V lost 5 bases and J lost 3; bases outside the gene matches: 5. The CDR3 spans 16 residues.

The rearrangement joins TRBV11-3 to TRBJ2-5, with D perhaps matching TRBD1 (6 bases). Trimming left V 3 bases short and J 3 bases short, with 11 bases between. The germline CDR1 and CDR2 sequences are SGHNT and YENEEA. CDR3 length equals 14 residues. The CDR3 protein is CASSLDSNKETQYF. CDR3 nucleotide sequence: TGTGCCAGCAGCTTGGACAGTAATAAAGAGACCCAGTACTTC. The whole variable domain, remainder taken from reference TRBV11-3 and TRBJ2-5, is EAGVVQSPRYKIIEKKQPVAFWCNPISGHNTLYWYLQNLGQGPELLIRYENEEAVDDSQLPKDRFSAERLKGVDSTLKIQPAELGDSAVYLCASSLDSNKETQYFGPGTRLLVL.

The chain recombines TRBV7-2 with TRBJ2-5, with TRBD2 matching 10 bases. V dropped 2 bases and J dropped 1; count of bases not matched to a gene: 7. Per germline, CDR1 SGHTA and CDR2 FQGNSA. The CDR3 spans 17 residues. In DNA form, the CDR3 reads TGTGCCAGCAGCTTACGAGCGGGGGGGACATTCCAAGAGACCCAGTACTTC. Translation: CASSLRAGGTFQETQYF. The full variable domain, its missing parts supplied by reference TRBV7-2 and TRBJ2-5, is GAGVSQSPSNKVTEKGKDVELRCDPISGHTALYWYRQSLGQGLEFLIYFQGNSAPDKSGLPSDRFSAERTGGSVSTLTIQRTQQEDSAVYLCASSLRAGGTFQETQYFGPGTRLLVL.

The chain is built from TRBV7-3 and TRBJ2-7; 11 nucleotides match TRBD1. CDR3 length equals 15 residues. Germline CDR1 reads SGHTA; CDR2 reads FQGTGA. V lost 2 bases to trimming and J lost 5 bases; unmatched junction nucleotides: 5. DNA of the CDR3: TGTGCCAGCAGCTTATCCGGACAGGGGGCTAACGAGCAGTACTTC. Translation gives CASSLSGQGANEQYF.